The source of this T cell receptor (beta chain) is a study of CD8 T cells in ankylosing spondylitis. Study conclusions and caveats: Disease-linked clones had a CD8+ phenotype and relatively low frequency in peripheral blood. Within ankylosing spondylitis blood, a TCR beta motif made up of eight highly homologous variants appeared to be characteristic. Enrichment of disease-linked clones was reportedly significant in matched ankylosing spondylitis synovial fluid.

This clonotype occurred many times. The antigen is not known. Germline values: CDR1 SGHTA, CDR2 FQGNSA. This CDR3 has 13 residues. V was pared by 1 base and J by 2 bases, with 6 bases between. Preparation of TCR beta libraries was done by quantitative 5'-RACE with molecular barcodes. TCRdb analysed the 5' RACE reads with MiXCR anew, one entry per CDR3 protein. The sample holds some 340,000 distinct CDR3 sequences, roughly 14% seen once. The genes are TRBV7-2 and TRBJ2-7; D is ambiguous. Sequencing was done on a sample of blood, either unsorted or a sorted T cell fraction (not recorded which). This TCR came from a male donor with ankylosing spondylitis or in good health (not recorded which). CDR3 sequence: CASSLGATYEQYF. CDR3 coding DNA: TGTGCCAGCAGCTTAGGCGCAACCTACGAGCAGTACTTC.